These T cell receptor beta chains were read from a single sample in a study of regulatory T cells in long-lasting Graves disease. TCRdb analysed the multiplex PCR reads with MiXCR anew, one entry per CDR3 protein. Among hundreds of thousands of distinct CDR3 sequences listed, roughly 12% were seen once. This sample also appeared in a second study, on T cells in Graves' hyperthyroidism and ophthalmopathy.

The source material was peripheral blood mononuclear cells (PBMCs), sampled at new diagnosis, from a patient treated with antithyroid drugs. The receptor source for this set is a man aged 25 to 40 with Graves disease. The CDR3 runs from the conserved cysteine through the conserved F or W. Each record gives: CDR3 length, J gene, V gene, clone size, D gene, CDR3 DNA, CDR3 protein. A D gene is named only where the DNA matches it firmly. The size of a clone is reported for some rows only, either as once, few or many, or as a class for expanded clones.

>14|TRBJ2-7|TRBV20-1|NA|TRBD1
TGCAGTGCTAGGCCCGGGACAGATCCCTACGAGCAGTACTTC
CSARPGTDPYEQYF
>11|TRBJ2-7|TRBV29-1|many|NA
TGCAGCGGCAGGAGCTCCTACGAGCAGTACTTC
CSGRSSYEQYF
>15|TRBJ2-7|TRBV3-1|NA|TRBD2
TGTGCCAGCAGCCAAGAAGGAGCGGGAGTAGATGAGCAGTACTTC
CASSQEGAGVDEQYF
>16|TRBJ2-3|TRBV4-1|few|TRBD2
TGCGCCAGCAGCCAGGGAGGGAGGCCTTACACAGATACGCAGTATTTT
CASSQGGRPYTDTQYF
>12|TRBJ1-5|TRBV24-1|NA|NA
TGTGCCACCGGGCACAGCAATCAGCCCCAGCATTTT
CATGHSNQPQHF
>15|TRBJ2-1|TRBV20-1|few|TRBD2
TGCAGTGCTAGATCTGGCGGGAGCCGGTACAATGAGCAGGTCTTC
CSARSGGSRYNEQVF
>14|TRBJ1-5|TRBV12-3/TRBV12-4|many|NA
TGTGCCAGCAGTTCCGGACACCACAATCAGCCCCAGCATTTT
CASSSGHHNQPQHF
>18|TRBJ2-3|TRBV20-1|NA|TRBD2
TGCAGTGCTTCCCGAGGGGGTATAGCGGGGCTTCACAGGGATACGCAGTATTTT
CSASRGGIAGLHRDTQYF
>13|TRBJ1-1|TRBV6-1|many|NA
TGTGCCAGCAGGCGCACCCGCAACACTGAAGCTTTCTTT
CASRRTRNTEAFF
>15|TRBJ1-1|TRBV6-1|many|NA
TGTGCCAGCAGTGAAGCGGCGACAGCGAACACTGAAGCTTTCTTT
CASSEAATANTEAFF
>15|TRBJ2-2|TRBV20-1|many|TRBD2
TGCAGTGCTAGGGCCCTAGCGGGAGCGACCGGGGAGCTGTTTTTT
CSARALAGATGELFF
>14|TRBJ1-3|TRBV29-1|few|NA
TGCAGCGTTGGGGACATCCTCTCTGGAAACACCATATATTTT
CSVGDILSGNTIYF
>13|TRBJ2-3|TRBV29-1|many|NA
TGCAGCGCAAGAGGGGGACGACCGGATACGCAGTATTTT
CSARGGRPDTQYF
>13|TRBJ2-3|TRBV29-1|NA|NA
TGCAGCGTTCCCGGGACCATTGTCGATACGCAGTATTTT
CSVPGTIVDTQYF
>14|TRBJ2-3|TRBV12-3/TRBV12-4|many|NA
TGTGCCAGCAGTTTCGCTCCAAGCACAGATACGCAGTATTTT
CASSFAPSTDTQYF
>13|TRBJ1-5|TRBV6-1|NA|NA
TGTGCCATCGCAGAATATAGCAATCAGCCCCAGCATTTT
CAIAEYSNQPQHF
>16|TRBJ2-5|TRBV7-2|many|TRBD1
TGTGCCAGCAGCTCGGAGGGTCCCAGGGGGCAACAGACCCAGTACTTC
CASSSEGPRGQQTQYF
>13|TRBJ2-2|TRBV7-9|NA|NA
TGTGCCATCCCGTTCTTGGTAACCGGGGAGCTGTTTTTT
CAIPFLVTGELFF
>19|TRBJ2-3|TRBV19|NA|TRBD2
TGTGCCATTTCTCGGACAGGGGATGGACTAGCGGGAAAAACAGATACGCAGTATTTT
CAISRTGDGLAGKTDTQYF
>11|TRBJ1-2|TRBV2|NA|NA
TGTGCCAGCAGTGATATTGGCGGCTACACCTTC
CASSDIGGYTF
>17|TRBJ2-3|TRBV6-5|few|NA
TGTGCCAGCAGTTACACCCCCCGGGCTAGGGGCACAGATACGCAGTATTTT
CASSYTPRARGTDTQYF
>15|TRBJ2-1|TRBV20-1|many|NA
TGCAGTGCCGTGGCCGGGGGGCATAAGGGCAATGAGCAGTTCTTC
CSAVAGGHKGNEQFF
>15|TRBJ2-2|TRBV2|many|NA
TGTGCCAGCCGCCCTGGGGGGGCGGGCACCGGGGAGCTGTTTTTT
CASRPGGAGTGELFF
>16|TRBJ2-1|TRBV27|many|TRBD2
TGTGCCAGCAGTCCTCTCCGAGCGGGAGGGTCCTATGAGCAGTTCTTC
CASSPLRAGGSYEQFF
>15|TRBJ2-3|TRBV20-1|many|TRBD2
TGCAGTGCTAGAGATCCTAGCGGAAGCACAGATACGCAGTATTTT
CSARDPSGSTDTQYF
>13|TRBJ2-5|TRBV7-6|many|NA
TGTGCCAGCAGCCCTAAAGACCGTGAGACCCAGTACTTC
CASSPKDRETQYF
>17|TRBJ2-3|TRBV28|many|NA
TGTGCCAGCAGTGCCCCCCTCTCGGGAGTTTCCACAGATACGCAGTATTTT
CASSAPLSGVSTDTQYF
>14|TRBJ2-5|TRBV4-1|many|NA
TGCGCCAGCAGCCAAGTCCAATACCAAGAGACCCAGTACTTC
CASSQVQYQETQYF
>14|TRBJ2-7|TRBV12-5|many|NA
TGTGCTAGTGAGTTGGTACCTACCGATCGAGAGCAGTACTTC
CASELVPTDREQYF
>13|TRBJ1-2|TRBV30|NA|NA
TGTGCCTGGAGTGTCAACAGGGATCTTGGCTACACCTTC
CAWSVNRDLGYTF
>15|TRBJ2-1|TRBV5-5|many|NA
TGTGCCAGCAGCCTGCGGACTGCCCTTTACAATGAGCAGTTCTTC
CASSLRTALYNEQFF
>13|TRBJ2-7|TRBV7-9|NA|NA
TGTGCCGTCTGGAGCGGACAGCTCTACGAGCAGTACTTC
CAVWSGQLYEQYF
>14|TRBJ2-4|TRBV3-1|few|NA
TGTGCCAGCAGCCCCCCCGAGGCCAAAAACATTCAGTACTTC
CASSPPEAKNIQYF
>15|TRBJ2-1|TRBV2|many|NA
TGTGCCAGCAAGAGCCGGGCAGGAGGCTACAATGAGCAGTTCTTC
CASKSRAGGYNEQFF
>14|TRBJ2-7|TRBV11-2|few|NA
TGTGCCAGCAGCTTAGCTGGCTGGGAAGGTGAGCAGTACTTC
CASSLAGWEGEQYF
>15|TRBJ2-5|TRBV5-1|NA|NA
TGCGCCAGCAGCTTCTGGGCGGGCGACCGAGAGACCCAGTACTTC
CASSFWAGDRETQYF
>20|TRBJ2-4|TRBV20-1|many|NA
TGCAGTGCTAGAGGACAGCCCGGGAGCGAGGGATTGATAGCCAAAAACATTCAGTACTTC
CSARGQPGSEGLIAKNIQYF
>16|TRBJ2-2|TRBV13|NA|TRBD2
TGTGCCAGCAGCTCCCATGGCGGGAGTGACACCGGGGAGCTGTTTTTT
CASSSHGGSDTGELFF
>13|TRBJ1-5|TRBV19|NA|NA
TGTGCCAGTAGTATCCCCTTTGACCAGCCCCAGCATTTT
CASSIPFDQPQHF
>15|TRBJ2-5|TRBV5-1|many|NA
TGCGCCAGCAGCTTGACTAGCAGGGGAGGTGAGACCCAGTACTTC
CASSLTSRGGETQYF
>15|TRBJ2-1|TRBV27|many|NA
TGTGCCAGCAGCCCCGCAGGGGTCTCCTACAATGAGCAGTTCTTC
CASSPAGVSYNEQFF